These T cell receptor beta chains were read from a single sample in a study of post-analysis software for immune sequencing data. TCRdb re-called the PCR reads through MiXCR, storing one row per CDR3 protein. Among around 200,000 distinct CDR3 sequences, roughly 30% were seen once, and the ten largest hold about 3.4%. The sample was blood. The source of these receptors is a girl aged 2 to 17 with multiple sclerosis. Each CDR3 is given with its conserved first and last residue. D genes are given only for firm matches. Only part of the rows carry a size: once, few, many, or a class if the clone is expanded.

TRBJ2-3 | many | TRBV11-2 | NA | TGTGCCAGCAGCCGAACTAGCCAAAAAGGGGGAAGTTGGGATACGCAGTATTTT | CASSRTSQKGGSWDTQYF
TRBJ2-7 | NA | TRBV11-2 | TRBD1 | TGTGCCAGCAGCGCCGGACAGGGCTACTACGAGCAGTACTTC | CASSAGQGYYEQYF
TRBJ2-5 | few | TRBV5-1 | NA | TGCGCCAGCAGCTTGGGAGGCGGGACGGAGACCCAGTACTTC | CASSLGGGTETQYF
TRBJ2-1 | many | TRBV7-3 | TRBD2 | TGTGCCAGCAGCTTACGGGGGGGGAACAATGAGCAGTTCTTC | CASSLRGGNNEQFF
TRBJ2-7 | few | TRBV12-3/TRBV12-4 | TRBD1 | TGTGCCAGCAGTTTAGGACAGGGGAGCGAGCAGTACTTC | CASSLGQGSEQYF
TRBJ2-6 | NA | TRBV5-1 | NA | TGCGCCAGCAGCTTAGTGTCTGGGGCCAACGTCCTGGCTTTC | CASSLVSGANVLAF
TRBJ2-3 | NA | TRBV6-2/TRBV6-3 | NA | TGTGCCTGCAGTTACATCTTCGGTTTGGGCACAGATACGCAGTATTTT | CACSYIFGLGTDTQYF
TRBJ2-5 | NA | TRBV18 | NA | TGTGCCTGCTCACCACCCTCGTCGGAGACCCAGTACTTC | CACSPPSSETQYF
TRBJ2-4 | NA | TRBV7-2 | NA | TGTGCCAGCAGCTCGCGAAGAGGCAGAACCTGCGAGCAGCACTTC | CASSSRRGRTCEQHF
TRBJ1-2 | many | TRBV5-1 | NA | TGCGCCAGCAGCTTGGCGGGGCAGACCTATGGCTACACCTTC | CASSLAGQTYGYTF
TRBJ2-1 | few | TRBV7-9 | NA | TGTGCCAGCAGCTTAATCCGGATCTCGAGTGAGCAGTTCTTC | CASSLIRISSEQFF
TRBJ2-1 | NA | TRBV27 | TRBD1 | TGTGCCAGCAACCCCGGGACAGGGTATGAGCAGTTCTTC | CASNPGTGYEQFF
TRBJ2-5 | many | TRBV3-1 | NA | TGTGCCAGCAGCCAAGGAGGGCAGAGCGGGCAGTACTTC | CASSQGGQSGQYF
TRBJ2-1 | many | TRBV6-6 | TRBD1 | TGTGCCAGCAGTTCCCGCCAGGGGGCTTACAATGAGCAGTTCTTC | CASSSRQGAYNEQFF
TRBJ2-3 | many | TRBV12-3/TRBV12-4 | NA | TGTGCCAGCAGTTTGAGGGGGTCTCGCACAGATACGCAGTATTTT | CASSLRGSRTDTQYF
TRBJ2-1 | NA | TRBV5-5 | NA | TGTGCCAGCAGCTTGGAGATAAATGAGCAGTTCTTC | CASSLEINEQFF
TRBJ2-7 | many | TRBV18 | TRBD1 | TGCGCCAGCAGCCTAGGGACAGGGGATGAGCAGTACTTC | CASSLGTGDEQYF
TRBJ2-7 | many | TRBV2 | NA | TGTGCCAGCAGTGAACGCAGGTTCTACGAGCAGTACTTC | CASSERRFYEQYF
TRBJ2-5 | many | TRBV20-1 | TRBD1 | TGCAGTGCTGGACGACAGGGTCGCGAGACCCAGTACTTC | CSAGRQGRETQYF
TRBJ2-7 | NA | TRBV5-1 | NA | TGCGCCAGCAGCACCGGGTCCACAGGTTACGAGCAGTACTTC | CASSTGSTGYEQYF
TRBJ2-7 | many | TRBV14 | TRBD1 | TGTGCCAGCAGCCACCCGGGACAGGGACCCTACGAGCAGTACTTC | CASSHPGQGPYEQYF
TRBJ2-3 | few | TRBV11-3 | NA | TGTGCCAGCAGCTTAGACAGGAGCACAGATACGCAGTATTTT | CASSLDRSTDTQYF
TRBJ1-5 | NA | TRBV5-1 | NA | TGCGCCAGCAGCCCTGGGGTCGCTTCCCTTAGCAATCAGCCCCAGCATTTT | CASSPGVASLSNQPQHF
TRBJ2-7 | many | TRBV20-1 | TRBD2 | TGCAGTGCTAAAACCGGGACTAGCGGATCCTACGAGCAGTACTTC | CSAKTGTSGSYEQYF
TRBJ2-7 | NA | TRBV5-1 | NA | TGCGCCAGCAGCTTTGGTAAAGGTGAGCACGAGCAGTACTTC | CASSFGKGEHEQYF
TRBJ2-2 | NA | TRBV6-4 | NA | TGTGCCAGCAGTGACCCGAACACCGGGGAGCTGTTTTTT | CASSDPNTGELFF
TRBJ2-1 | few | TRBV30 | NA | TGTGCCTGGAGTCGGGGGGCGGACAATGAGCAGTTCTTC | CAWSRGADNEQFF
TRBJ2-3 | many | TRBV11-2 | TRBD2 | TGTGCCAGCAGCCAAGGTAGACTAGCGACGCGGGATACGCAGTATTTT | CASSQGRLATRDTQYF
TRBJ2-7 | many | TRBV15 | NA | TGTGCCACCAGCAGAGATATTTCGCCGGTCTACGAGCAGTACTTC | CATSRDISPVYEQYF
TRBJ2-1 | medium-sized | TRBV4-1 | NA | TGCGCCAGCAGCCAAGATCTCGGGAAGGACTACAATGAGCAGTTCTTC | CASSQDLGKDYNEQFF
TRBJ1-4 | NA | TRBV20-1 | TRBD1 | TGCAGTGCTTGGGACAGGGAGGGCGAAAAACTGTTTTTT | CSAWDREGEKLFF
TRBJ2-3 | NA | TRBV5-4 | NA | TGTGCCAGCAGCGTCCCGGGACTTACTACGCAGTATTTT | CASSVPGLTTQYF
TRBJ2-7 | NA | TRBV5-1 | NA | TGCGCCAGCAGCTTGGCTTCCGGACACGACCCCTACGAGCAGGACTTC | CASSLASGHDPYEQDF
TRBJ2-7 | NA | TRBV18 | NA | TGTGCCAGCTCACCAGAGGCGGAGTCCTACGAGCAGTACTTC | CASSPEAESYEQYF
TRBJ1-1 | few | TRBV5-1 | NA | TGCGCCAGCAGCTTTACGGGCACTGAAGCTTTCTTT | CASSFTGTEAFF
TRBJ1-2 | many | TRBV5-1 | NA | TGCGCCAGCAGCTCGACGGACGGGGACCTTGGTGGCTACACCTTC | CASSSTDGDLGGYTF